This T cell receptor (beta chain) stems from a study of blood T cells in healthy people across ages. The CDR3 totals 15 residues. From germline, CDR1 is MNHEY and CDR2 SVGAGI. The germline V and J ends were trimmed by 2 bases and 7 bases, with 17 bases remaining between them. The authors ran a second PCR of roughly 6 to 12 cycles using a sample-barcoded 5' primer and a J-beta primer mix. Every cDNA was tagged by a template-switch adaptor with 12 random nucleotides. TCRdb ran MiXCR on the 5' RACE reads and lists one entry per CDR3 protein. Here the sample spans hundreds of thousands of distinct CDR3 sequences, approximately 44% being singletons. Study conclusions and caveats: The donors' CMV status was not determined, possibly confounding changes in expanded clonotypes.

Of note for this clonotype: Its antigen remains unidentified.

The sequence was obtained from a man aged 60 to 69 in good health. J is TRBJ1-1 and V is TRBV6-5; tentative D call: TRBD1 (6 bases). The sequencing input was blood. CDR3 sequence reads: CASSYTSWGANEAFF. The DNA for the CDR3 is TGTGCCAGCAGTTACACGAGTTGGGGGGCGAATGAAGCTTTCTTT.